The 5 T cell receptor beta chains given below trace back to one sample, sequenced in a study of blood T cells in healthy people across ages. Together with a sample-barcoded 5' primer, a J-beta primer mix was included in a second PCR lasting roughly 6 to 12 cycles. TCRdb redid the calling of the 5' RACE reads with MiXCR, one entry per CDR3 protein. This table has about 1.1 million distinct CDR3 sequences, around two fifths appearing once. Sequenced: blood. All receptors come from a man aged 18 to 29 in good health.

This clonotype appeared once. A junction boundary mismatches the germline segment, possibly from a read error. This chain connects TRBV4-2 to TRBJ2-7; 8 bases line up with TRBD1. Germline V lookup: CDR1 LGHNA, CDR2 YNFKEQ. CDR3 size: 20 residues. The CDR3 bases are TGTACCAGCAGCCAAGATGGTTTGGGACAGGAACCTAAACGCTACTACGAGCAGTACTTC. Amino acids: CTSSQDGLGQEPKRYYEQYF.

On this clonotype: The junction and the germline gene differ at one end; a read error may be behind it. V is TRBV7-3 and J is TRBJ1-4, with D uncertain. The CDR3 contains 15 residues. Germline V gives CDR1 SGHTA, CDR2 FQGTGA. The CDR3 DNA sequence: TGTGCCAACAGCTTAACGAGGGCCAACAATGAAAAACTGTTTTTT. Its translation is CANSLTRANNEKLFF.

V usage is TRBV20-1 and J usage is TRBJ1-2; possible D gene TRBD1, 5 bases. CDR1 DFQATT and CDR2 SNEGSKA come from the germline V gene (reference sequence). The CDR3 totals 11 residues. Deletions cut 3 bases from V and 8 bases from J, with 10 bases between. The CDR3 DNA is TGCAGTGCTAGTCTGGGGGGAGGCTACACCTTC. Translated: CSASLGGGYTF.

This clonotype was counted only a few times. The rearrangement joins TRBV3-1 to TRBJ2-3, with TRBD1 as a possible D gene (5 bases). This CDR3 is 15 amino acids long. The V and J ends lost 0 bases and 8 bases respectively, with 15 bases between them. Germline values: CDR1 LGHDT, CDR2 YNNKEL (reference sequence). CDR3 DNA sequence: TGTGCCAGCAGCCAAGATCTGGCAGGGCCTTCTACGCAGTATTTT. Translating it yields CASSQDLAGPSTQYF.

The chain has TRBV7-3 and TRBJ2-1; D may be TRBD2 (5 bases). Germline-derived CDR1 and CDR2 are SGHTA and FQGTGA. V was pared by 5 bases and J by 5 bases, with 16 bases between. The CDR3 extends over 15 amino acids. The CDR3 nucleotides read TGTGCCAGCAGCGAAAAGCGGACTGGCCACAATGAGCAGTTCTTC. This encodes CASSEKRTGHNEQFF. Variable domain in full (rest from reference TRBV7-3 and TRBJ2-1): GAGVSQTPSNKVTEKGKYVELRCDPISGHTALYWYRQSLGQGPEFLIYFQGTGAADDSGLPNDRFFAVRPEGSVSTLKIQRTERGDSAVYLCASSEKRTGHNEQFFGPGTRLTVL.